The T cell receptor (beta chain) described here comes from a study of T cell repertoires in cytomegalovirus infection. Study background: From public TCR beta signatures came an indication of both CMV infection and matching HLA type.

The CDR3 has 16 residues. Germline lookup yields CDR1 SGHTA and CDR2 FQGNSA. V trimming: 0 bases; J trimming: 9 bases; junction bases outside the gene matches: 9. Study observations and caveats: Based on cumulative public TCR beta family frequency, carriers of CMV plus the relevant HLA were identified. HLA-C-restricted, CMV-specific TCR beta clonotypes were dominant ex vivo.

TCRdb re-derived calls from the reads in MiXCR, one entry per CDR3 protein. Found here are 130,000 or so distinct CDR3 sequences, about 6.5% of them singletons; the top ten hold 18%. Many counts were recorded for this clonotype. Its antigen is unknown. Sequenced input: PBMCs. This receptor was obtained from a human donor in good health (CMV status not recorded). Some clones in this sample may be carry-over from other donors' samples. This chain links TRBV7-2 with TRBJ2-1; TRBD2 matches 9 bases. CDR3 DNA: TGTGCCAGCAGCTTAGCGCGCGGGGGGGCCGAAGGTGAGCAGTTCTTC. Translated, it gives CASSLARGGAEGEQFF.